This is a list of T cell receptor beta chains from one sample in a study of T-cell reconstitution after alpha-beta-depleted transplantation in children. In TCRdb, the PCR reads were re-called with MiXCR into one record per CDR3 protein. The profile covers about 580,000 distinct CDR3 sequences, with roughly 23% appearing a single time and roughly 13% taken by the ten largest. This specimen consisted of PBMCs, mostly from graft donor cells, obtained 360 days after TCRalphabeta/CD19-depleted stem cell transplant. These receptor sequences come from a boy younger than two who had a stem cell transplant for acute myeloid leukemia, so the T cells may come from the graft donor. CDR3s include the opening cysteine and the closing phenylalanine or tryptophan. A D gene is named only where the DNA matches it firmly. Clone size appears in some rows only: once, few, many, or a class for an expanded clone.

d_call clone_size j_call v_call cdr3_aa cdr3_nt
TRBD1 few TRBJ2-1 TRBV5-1 CASRGTGHEQFF TGCGCCAGCAGGGGGACAGGGCATGAGCAGTTCTTC
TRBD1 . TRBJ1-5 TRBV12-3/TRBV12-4 CASGDRGNQPQHF TGTGCCAGCGGTGACAGGGGAAATCAGCCCCAGCATTTT
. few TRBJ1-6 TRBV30 CAWTLVGANSPLHF TGTGCCTGGACTCTAGTAGGAGCCAATTCACCCCTCCACTTT
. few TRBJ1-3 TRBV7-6 CASSFSRVTAPGNTIYF TGTGCCAGCAGCTTTAGCCGGGTCACAGCCCCTGGAAACACCATATATTTT
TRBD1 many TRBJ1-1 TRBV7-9 CASSSGQGAAFF TGTGCCAGCAGCTCGGGACAGGGCGCGGCTTTCTTT
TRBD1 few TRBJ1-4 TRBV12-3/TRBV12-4 CASRSDRGGTTNEKLFF TGTGCCAGCAGATCGGACAGGGGGGGTACAACTAATGAAAAACTGTTTTTT
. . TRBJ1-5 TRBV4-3 CASSQAVLGGPQHF TGCGCCAGCAGCCAAGCTGTCCTCGGAGGGCCCCAGCATTTT
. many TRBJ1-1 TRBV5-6 CASSRRGAGVLNTEAFF TGTGCCAGCAGCCGGAGGGGGGCCGGGGTATTAAACACTGAAGCTTTCTTT
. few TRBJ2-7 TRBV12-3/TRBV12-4 CASSFRYSFYEQYF TGTGCCAGCAGTTTTAGGTACAGCTTCTACGAGCAGTACTTC
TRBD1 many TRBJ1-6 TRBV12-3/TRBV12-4 CASSYLGTEYHNSPLHF TGTGCCAGCAGTTACCTCGGGACAGAGTACCATAATTCACCCCTCCACTTT
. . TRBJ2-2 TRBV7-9 CASSLFGVSNTGELFF TGTGCCAGCAGCTTATTTGGGGTCTCGAACACCGGGGAGCTGTTTTTT
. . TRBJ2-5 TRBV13 CASSFTPTDQETQYF TGTGCCAGCAGCTTTACCCCGACAGACCAAGAGACCCAGTACTTC
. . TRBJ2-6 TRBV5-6 CASSLAGRGASGANVLTF TGTGCCAGCAGCTTGGCCGGGCGGGGAGCATCTGGGGCCAACGTCCTGACTTTC
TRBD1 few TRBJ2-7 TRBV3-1 CASSSRRQGAYEQYF TGTGCCAGCAGCTCGCGGAGACAGGGGGCCTACGAGCAGTACTTC
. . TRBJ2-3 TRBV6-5 CASSYEGGASDTQYF TGTGCCAGCAGTTACGAGGGGGGGGCCTCAGATACGCAGTATTTT
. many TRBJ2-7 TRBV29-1 CSVVQDGNYEQYF TGCAGCGTGGTACAGGACGGAAATTACGAGCAGTACTTC